The rows below give T cell receptor beta chains drawn from one sample of a study of blood T cell repertoires in COVID-19. Libraries were prepared by immunoSEQ multiplex PCR; TCRdb keeps only in-frame clonotypes and omits some of them. The table has 95,000 to 150,000 clones, 82% seen once. Sequences were obtained from peripheral blood. All receptors derive from an older woman with acute or convalescent COVID-19. Both conserved end residues are part of each CDR3. A D gene is named only where the DNA matches it firmly. Clone size appears in some rows only: once, few, many, or a class for an expanded clone.

V gene	clone size	J gene	D gene	CDR3 DNA	CDR3 protein
TRBV7-3	few	TRBJ2-7	NA	TGTGCCACCCCCCCTCAGTTATACTCCTACGAGCAGTACTTC	CATPPQLYSYEQYF
TRBV7-9	NA	TRBJ1-6	TRBD1	TGTGCCAGCAGCTTCGGGACAGGGAGATATTCACCCCTCCACTTT	CASSFGTGRYSPLHF
TRBV7-2	NA	TRBJ2-7	TRBD2	TGTGCCAGCAGCTTTAATCTAGCGGGGGGGCCCTACGAGCAGTACTTC	CASSFNLAGGPYEQYF
TRBV7-2	few	TRBJ2-1	TRBD2	TGTGCCAGCAGCCTGACTAGCGGGGGGGCCTATGAGCAGTTCTTC	CASSLTSGGAYEQFF
TRBV27	NA	TRBJ1-2	TRBD1	TGTGCCAGCAGTTTGATGGGACAGGGGGCGCGCGGCTACACCTTC	CASSLMGQGARGYTF
TRBV19	once	TRBJ1-5	NA	TGTGCCAGTAGCTGGGGGGGGGATTCTGGCAATCAGCCCCAGCATTTT	CASSWGGDSGNQPQHF
TRBV6-5	NA	TRBJ1-2	TRBD1	TGTGCCAGCAGTCCGCAGACAGGGTGGGACTATGGCTACACCTTC	CASSPQTGWDYGYTF
TRBV6-5	few	TRBJ1-2	NA	TGTGCCAGCAGTTATGCCAACAGGCGATTTGGCTACACCTTC	CASSYANRRFGYTF
TRBV5-1	once	TRBJ1-3	NA	TGCGCCAGCAGCTTGGACAGGGCCTCTGGAAACACCATATATTTT	CASSLDRASGNTIYF
TRBV6-5	NA	TRBJ1-3	TRBD1	TGTGCCAGCAGACAGGGGTCTGGAAACACCATATATTTT	CASRQGSGNTIYF
TRBV2	NA	TRBJ2-1	TRBD1	TGTGCCAGCAGGGACCGGACAGGAGCAAATGAGCAGTTCTTC	CASRDRTGANEQFF
TRBV11-2	few	TRBJ1-2	NA	TGTGCCAGCAGCTTAGATTCATACAGGGAAGTCCATGGCTACACCTTC	CASSLDSYREVHGYTF
TRBV24-1	NA	TRBJ1-2	TRBD1	TGTGCCACCAGTGATTTCAACAGGGGTTCGTCTGGCTACACCTTC	CATSDFNRGSSGYTF
TRBV3-1/TRBV3-2	NA	TRBJ1-6	TRBD1	TGTGCCAGCAGCACTTCGACAGGGACCAATTCACCCCTCCACTTT	CASSTSTGTNSPLHF
TRBV7-9	NA	TRBJ2-2	TRBD2	TGTGCCAGCAGCCCCATTAGGCGGGGGGGCCGGCGCACCGGGGAGCTGTTTTTT	CASSPIRRGGRRTGELFF